The rows below give T cell receptor beta chains drawn from one sample of a study of immune heterogeneity within non-small cell lung tumors. TCRdb re-analysed the multiplex PCR reads in MiXCR, keeping a single row per CDR3 protein. The table has tens of thousands of distinct CDR3 sequences, under 30% seen once; the top ten hold roughly 4.5%. Sequencing was done on a sample of lung tumor tissue. All receptors derive from a man aged 40-49 years with non-small cell lung cancer. CDR3s include the opening cysteine and the closing phenylalanine or tryptophan. The order of the fields is J gene, V gene, D gene, clone size, CDR3 protein, CDR3 DNA. D genes are given only for firm matches. Expanded clones are given a class, and other clones once, few, many or no size at all.

TRBJ2-7 TRBV19 TRBD2 many CASSTAGGFYEQYF TGTGCCAGTAGTACAGCGGGAGGATTCTACGAGCAGTACTTC
TRBJ2-1 TRBV13 - few CASSLGLGQYNEQFF TGTGCCAGCAGCTTAGGTCTCGGACAGTACAATGAGCAGTTCTTC
TRBJ2-1 TRBV7-9 TRBD2 few CASSPLGAGVIDEQFF TGTGCCAGCAGCCCCCTAGGAGCGGGAGTTATCGATGAGCAGTTCTTC
TRBJ2-3 TRBV15 - many CATSRDPQTDTQYF TGTGCCACCAGCAGAGATCCCCAGACAGATACGCAGTATTTT
TRBJ2-7 TRBV28 TRBD1 many CASSWTAHRQGFYEQYF TGTGCCAGCAGTTGGACCGCCCACAGACAGGGTTTCTACGAGCAGTACTTC
TRBJ2-7 TRBV11-2 - many CASSLDWASYEQYF TGTGCCAGCAGCTTAGATTGGGCGTCCTACGAGCAGTACTTC
TRBJ2-7 TRBV20-1 TRBD2 - CSAQLAGGLYEQYF TGCAGTGCACAACTAGCGGGAGGGCTTTACGAGCAGTACTTC
TRBJ2-7 TRBV12-3/TRBV12-4 TRBD2 many CASSLGLAGAEQYF TGTGCCAGCAGTTTGGGACTAGCGGGAGCCGAGCAGTACTTC
TRBJ2-3 TRBV2 TRBD1 - CASSVDRGRADTQYF TGTGCCAGCAGTGTAGACAGGGGGCGCGCAGATACGCAGTATTTT
TRBJ2-1 TRBV5-1 - - CASSFGRRNEQFF TGCGCCAGCAGCTTTGGGCGTAGGAATGAGCAGTTCTTC
TRBJ2-1 TRBV6-1 - many CASNTRSSYNEQFF TGTGCCAGCAACACTAGATCCTCCTACAATGAGCAGTTCTTC
TRBJ2-2 TRBV29-1 - - CSVGSLGDTGELFF TGCAGCGTGGGGTCGTTGGGGGACACCGGGGAGCTGTTTTTT
TRBJ2-1 TRBV28 - - CASSSRLVLDEQFF TGTGCCAGCAGTTCCCGACTAGTGCTAGATGAGCAGTTCTTC
TRBJ2-7 TRBV18 - medium-sized CASSPGTSSYEQYF TGTGCCAGCTCACCCGGGACAAGCTCCTACGAGCAGTACTTC
TRBJ1-1 TRBV6-8 - many CASGINRDDRNTEAFF TGTGCCAGCGGCATTAACAGGGACGATAGGAACACTGAAGCTTTCTTT
TRBJ1-2 TRBV11-2 TRBD1 medium-sized CASSVYRGGYTF TGTGCCAGCAGCGTATACAGGGGTGGCTACACCTTC
TRBJ1-1 TRBV5-8 TRBD1 - CASSLQGALSTEAFF TGTGCCAGCAGTTTACAGGGGGCATTGAGCACTGAAGCTTTCTTT
TRBJ1-1 TRBV10-3 - - CAIRAGAVSGAFF TGTGCCATCAGGGCAGGGGCCGTATCGGGAGCTTTCTTT
TRBJ2-1 TRBV9 - - CASSVFPLGEQFF TGTGCCAGCAGCGTCTTCCCCCTGGGTGAGCAGTTCTTC
TRBJ1-2 TRBV27 - medium-sized CASRRREESYGYTF TGTGCCAGCAGGAGGAGAGAGGAGTCCTATGGCTACACCTTC
TRBJ2-5 TRBV12-5 - - CASGGGMKETQYF TGTGCTAGTGGAGGGGGGATGAAAGAGACCCAGTACTTC
TRBJ2-5 TRBV12-3/TRBV12-4 - - CASSFIGREGEETQYF TGTGCCAGCAGTTTTATAGGCAGGGAGGGGGAAGAGACCCAGTACTTC
TRBJ2-1 TRBV11-3 - - CASSLGLGIEEQFF TGTGCCAGCAGCTTAGGTCTGGGGATAGAGGAGCAGTTCTTC
TRBJ2-3 TRBV7-2 - many CASLGPPRTQYF TGTGCCAGTTTGGGGCCCCCGCGTACGCAGTATTTT
TRBJ2-5 TRBV7-8 - - CASSVGTFEETQYF TGTGCCAGCAGCGTCGGGACTTTCGAAGAGACCCAGTACTTC
TRBJ2-1 TRBV28 TRBD1 few CASSFLFGTGGDNEQFF TGTGCCAGCAGTTTTTTGTTCGGGACAGGCGGGGACAATGAGCAGTTCTTC
TRBJ2-7 TRBV12-3/TRBV12-4 TRBD2 medium-sized CASSREAGLSYEQYF TGTGCCAGCAGCAGAGAAGCGGGACTCTCCTACGAGCAGTACTTC
TRBJ2-2 TRBV29-1 TRBD1 - CSAGKGQGNTGELFF TGCAGCGCGGGGAAGGGACAGGGGAACACCGGGGAGCTGTTTTTT
TRBJ1-1 TRBV2 - few CATRRGAATEAFF TGTGCCACCAGGAGGGGGGCCGCCACTGAAGCTTTCTTT
TRBJ2-2 TRBV7-9 - - CASSLRLDWNTGELFF TGTGCCAGCAGCTTAAGGCTAGATTGGAACACCGGGGAGCTGTTTTTT
TRBJ2-7 TRBV7-2 - - CASSTRVRYEQYF TGTGCCAGCAGCACTAGAGTCCGCTACGAGCAGTACTTC
TRBJ2-7 TRBV5-5 - medium-sized CASSLEGYEQYF TGTGCCAGCAGCTTGGAGGGATACGAGCAGTACTTC
TRBJ2-5 TRBV11-3 TRBD2 - CASSLGASGNLQETQYF TGTGCCAGCAGCTTAGGGGCTAGCGGGAACCTCCAAGAGACCCAGTACTTC
TRBJ1-5 TRBV7-6 - few CASSLEVSQPQHF TGTGCCAGCAGCTTAGAGGTATCTCAGCCCCAGCATTTT
TRBJ2-7 TRBV5-1 TRBD1 medium-sized CASSSPTGTGSYEQYF TGCGCCAGCAGCAGTCCAACCGGGACAGGGTCCTACGAGCAGTACTTC
TRBJ1-1 TRBV30 - - CAWTKDFSSTEAFF TGTGCCTGGACGAAAGATTTCAGCTCCACTGAAGCTTTCTTT
TRBJ1-1 TRBV5-6 - - CASSLLDTTEAFF TGTGCCAGCAGCTTGCTTGACACCACTGAAGCTTTCTTT
TRBJ2-3 TRBV12-3/TRBV12-4 TRBD1 few CASSSTGEADTQYF TGTGCCAGCAGTTCCACAGGGGAAGCAGATACGCAGTATTTT
TRBJ2-7 TRBV7-2 TRBD2 - CASSLGGRAYEQYF TGTGCCAGCAGCTTAGGCGGGAGGGCCTACGAGCAGTACTTC
TRBJ1-2 TRBV6-1 - - CASSTTRDGYTF TGTGCCAGCAGTACCACGCGGGATGGCTACACCTTC
TRBJ1-1 TRBV28 - - CATLSGDRWAEAFF TGTGCCACACTCTCGGGGGACCGATGGGCTGAAGCTTTCTTT